This T cell receptor (beta chain) was recorded in a study of T cells in Graves' hyperthyroidism and ophthalmopathy. Overall study findings and caveats: In blood, most of the thyroid clonotypes expanded above 0.001 were also present.

Clinical symptoms, serum thyroxine, TRAb, thyroid ultrasound and orbital computed tomography informed diagnoses. The CDR3 is 18 amino acids. V dropped 5 bases and J dropped 3 bases, with 26 bases sitting between them. Per the germline V gene, CDR1 is MGHRA and CDR2 is YSYEKL. Amplified regions were TCR beta CDR3 sequences from RNA transcripts. The HTBI primer set drove a first-round RT-PCR of the TCR CDR3. In TCRdb, the multiplex PCR reads were re-called with MiXCR into one record per CDR3 protein. This repertoire shows about 570,000 distinct CDR3 sequences, just over 45% found once; its top ten account for over 15%. This clonotype was observed a handful of times. Its antigen remains unknown.

The sequence was collected from an adult woman with Graves' disease, either hyperthyroidism or ophthalmopathy (not recorded which). J is TRBJ2-7 and V is TRBV4-1; D ambiguous. The sample taken for sequencing was peripheral blood or thyroid tissue (not recorded which). The chain's CDR3 is CASSKGAPFTRNIYEQYF. The CDR3 DNA follows: TGCGCCAGCAGCAAAGGAGCCCCCTTTACACGAAATATCTACGAGCAGTACTTC.